Below are 21 T cell receptor beta chains sequenced from a single sample in a study of blood T cell repertoires in COVID-19 (dated by TCRdb to the early 2020s). Library construction relied on the immunoSEQ multiplex PCR assay. Imported from immuneACCESS, the table was reduced by TCRdb to in-frame sequences with V and J called. These copies leave out some clones; in studies compared against another copy, an unresolved V gene accounts for under half, and the cause of the remainder is not known. The sample table records 95,000 to 110,000 clones; 80% of these occur just once. The ten largest clones take up more than 4% of the sample. The sample comprised peripheral blood. The source of these receptors is a man in his 70s with acute or convalescent COVID-19.

This clone turned up a few times. The CDR3 bases are TGTGCCAGCAGTGTCCAGGAGGGGGGGCCTCTCAATGAGCAGTTCTTC. Protein sequence: CASSVQEGGPLNEQFF. V gene TRBV6-4 combines with J gene TRBJ2-1; tentative D call: TRBD2 (7 bases). This CDR3 has 16 amino acids. Germline loops: CDR1 MRHNA, CDR2 SNTAGT. The ends were cut back, 4 bases at V and 6 bases at J, with 19 bases in the middle.

This chain joins TRBV5-1 and TRBJ1-4; D is perhaps TRBD1 (5 bases). This CDR3 is 14 amino acids long. Germline loops: CDR1 SGHRS, CDR2 YFSETQ. Trimming removed 0 bases at V and 8 bases at J, with 11 bases between. The CDR3 is CASSLADSSEKLFF. The CDR3 DNA sequence: TGCGCCAGCAGCTTGGCTGACAGCTCAGAAAAACTGTTTTTT. The whole variable domain, filled in from reference TRBV5-1 and TRBJ1-4, reads KAGVTQTPRYLIKTRGQQVTLSCSPISGHRSVSWYQQTPGQGLQFLFEYFSETQRNKGNFPGRFSGRQFSNSRSEMNVSTLELGDSALYLCASSLADSSEKLFFGSGTQLSVL.

This clone was seen more than once but under ten times. The rearrangement uses TRBV7-8 and TRBJ2-1; TRBD1 aligns across 7 bases. The CDR3 length is 17 residues. The J segment lost 7 bases and the V segment lost 1 base, leaving 13 bases of the junction unmatched. Germline loops: CDR1 SGHVS, CDR2 FQNEAQ. This CDR3 is CASSLDNERGRGNEQFF. The CDR3 bases are TGTGCCAGCAGCTTAGATAACGAAAGGGGGCGCGGTAATGAGCAGTTCTTC.

The chain carries TRBV5-1 and TRBJ2-3; D gene uncertain. CDR1 is SGHRS, CDR2 YFSETQ, per germline. This CDR3 is built from 15 residues. V was trimmed by 4 bases and J by 0 bases, leaving 12 bases between them. CDR3 in amino acids: CASSLALDSTDTQYF. CDR3 nucleotide sequence: TGCGCCAGCAGCCTCGCCTTAGATAGCACAGATACGCAGTATTTT.

The chain couples TRBV27 to TRBJ2-7; D not resolved. Germline values: CDR1 MNHEY, CDR2 SMNVEV (reference sequence). Trimming took off 5 bases at V and 6 bases at J, with 20 bases between the two ends. The CDR3 runs to 15 residues. The CDR3 sequence is CASSPYQPRPGEQYF. DNA for the CDR3: TGTGCCAGCAGTCCCTATCAACCCCGCCCGGGCGAGCAGTACTTC.

The genes are TRBV18 and TRBJ2-5, with D hard to call. V was clipped by 0 bases and J by 4 bases, with 6 bases between them. This CDR3 has 13 residues. The germline CDR1 and CDR2 sequences are KGHSH and LQKENI. CDR3 in amino acids: CASSPPVRETQYF. The CDR3 DNA is TGTGCCAGCTCACCACCTGTCCGAGAGACCCAGTACTTC.

The rearrangement links TRBV28 to TRBJ2-2, with no clear D. CDR1 MDHEN and CDR2 SYDVKM come from the germline V gene. The ends were cut back, 6 bases at V and 3 bases at J, with 5 bases in the middle. The CDR3 is 12 amino acids. This CDR3 reads CASRIYTGELFF. The CDR3 nucleotides are TGTGCCAGCAGAATCTACACCGGGGAGCTGTTTTTT.

This clone was picked up one time. This chain uses TRBV27 with TRBJ2-2; TRBD2 might be the D (5 bases). Per the germline V gene, CDR1 is MNHEY and CDR2 is SMNVEV (reference sequence). The CDR3 extends over 15 amino acids. Between the trimmed V and J ends, which lost 6 bases and 10 bases, there was a span of 21 bases. The chain's CDR3 is CASRPSGKWFEELFF. DNA for the CDR3: TGTGCCAGCAGACCTTCGGGAAAGTGGTTCGAGGAGCTGTTTTTT.

The V and J genes are TRBV12-3 or TRBV12-4 and TRBJ1-1; no clear D. The CDR3 is 13 amino acids. Trimming pared 5 bases from V and 5 bases from J, leaving 12 bases between. The CDR3 loop is CASSAYLGTEAFF. The CDR3 nucleotides read TGTGCCAGCAGTGCCTACCTCGGGACTGAAGCTTTCTTT.

The rearrangement uses TRBV12-3 or TRBV12-4 and TRBJ2-7, with D possibly TRBD1 on 7 matching bases. V shed 7 bases and J shed 5 bases, with 15 bases lying between them. The CDR3 has 13 amino acids. CDR3 protein: CASNPTGRHEQYF. CDR3 DNA: TGTGCCAGCAACCCGACAGGGAGGCACGAGCAGTACTTC.

This clone came up many times. J is TRBJ1-4 and V is TRBV12-3 or TRBV12-4, with 8 bases identical to TRBD1. This CDR3 region has 13 residues. V lost 6 bases to trimming and J lost 8 bases; unmatched junction nucleotides: 5. This CDR3 is CASSRGLGEKLFF. The CDR3 region has the DNA TGTGCCAGCAGCAGGGGGCTAGGAGAAAAACTGTTTTTT.

This clone was detected only a few times. The J gene is TRBJ1-3, the V gene TRBV11-2; D is ambiguous. Trimming pared 2 bases from V and 0 bases from J, leaving 14 bases between. This CDR3 is built from 17 residues. The germline CDR1 and CDR2 sequences are SGHAT and FQNNGV. The CDR3 here is CASSLRQPGFSGNTIYF. The DNA for the CDR3 is TGTGCCAGCAGCTTACGTCAACCGGGGTTCTCTGGAAACACCATATATTTT.

CDR3 nucleotides: TGTGCCTCCTGGGGGGTCCCCTATGGCTACACCTTC. Protein: CASWGVPYGYTF. The rearrangement uses TRBV19 and TRBJ1-2, with D possibly matching TRBD1 (5 bases). CDR1 is LNHDA, CDR2 SQIVND, per germline (reference sequence). The CDR3 is 12 amino acids. The V gene lost 11 bases and the J gene lost 4 bases, with 14 bases spanning the gap.

The V call is TRBV12-5, the J call TRBJ2-7; TRBD1 might be the D (6 bases). Trimming cost V 1 base and J 3 bases, with 16 bases left between them. Germline V lookup: CDR1 LGHNT, CDR2 FRNRAP. There are 16 residues in the CDR3. CDR3 coding DNA: TGTGCTAGTGGTTTGGACGTGGGACATACATTCTACGAGCAGTACTTC. Its translation is CASGLDVGHTFYEQYF. The full variable domain, with the rest looked up from reference TRBV12-5 and TRBJ2-7, is DARVTQTPRHKVTEMGQEVTMRCQPILGHNTVFWYRQTMMQGLELLAYFRNRAPLDDSGMPKDRFSAEMPDATLATLKIQPSEPRDSAVYFCASGLDVGHTFYEQYFGPGTRLTVT.

The chain uses TRBV19 and TRBJ1-2, with 8 bases lining up with TRBD1. V lost 5 bases, J lost 5 bases, and 7 bases stayed unmatched. The germline CDR1 and CDR2 sequences are LNHDA and SQIVND (reference sequence). CDR3 size: 14 residues. DNA of the CDR3: TGTGCCAGTAGTGTCCAGGGGGCAGGGTATGGCTACACCTTC. Its protein is CASSVQGAGYGYTF.

The chain recombines TRBV12-5 with TRBJ1-1, with 9 bases lining up with TRBD1. The V gene's germline CDR1 is LGHNT and CDR2 FRNRAP. V trimming: 6 bases; J trimming: 6 bases; junction bases outside the gene matches: 5. CDR3 length equals 13 residues. The CDR3 DNA is TGTGCTAGTGGAAAGGACAGGGGCCCTGAAGCTTTCTTT. Protein product: CASGKDRGPEAFF.

With regard to this clone: Relative to the germline gene, one junction end is altered; a read error may explain this. The chain links TRBV7-3 to TRBJ2-7, with D perhaps matching TRBD2 (5 bases). From germline, CDR1 is SGHTA and CDR2 FQGTGA. This CDR3 spans 14 amino acids. The CDR3 here is CASSLTASSHEQYF. CDR3 bases: TGTGCCAGCAGCTTAACGGCTAGCTCCCACGAGCAGTACTTC.

The genes are TRBV5-1 and TRBJ2-1, with D maybe TRBD1 (5 bases). The V end lost 0 bases, the J end lost 4 bases, and 11 bases lay between the germline ends. Germline lookup yields CDR1 SGHRS and CDR2 YFSETQ. CDR3 length: 15 residues. CDR3 amino acids: CASSLVTGGYNEQFF. The CDR3 nucleotides are TGCGCCAGCAGCTTGGTTACAGGTGGATACAATGAGCAGTTCTTC.

The rearrangement uses TRBV7-9 and TRBJ2-7; 8 bases map to TRBD1. CDR1 and CDR2 from the germline V gene are SEHNR and FQNEAQ (reference sequence). The length of the CDR3 is 15 residues. The V and J ends lost 4 bases and 2 bases, in that order; junction bases with no gene match: 7. CDR3 DNA sequence: TGTGCCAGCAGCTCCACCCGGACAGGGACCTACGAGCAGTACTTC. This translates into CASSSTRTGTYEQYF.

The rearrangement uses TRBV16 and TRBJ1-2; D is unclear. The CDR3 extends over 13 amino acids. CDR1 KGHSY and CDR2 FQNENV come from the germline V gene. V dropped 2 bases and J dropped 8 bases, with 12 bases sitting between them. CDR3 nucleotides: TGTGCCAGCAGCCAAAGGTACGCGGGCGGCTACACCTTC. Translating it yields CASSQRYAGGYTF.

DNA of the CDR3: TGTGCCAGCAGCTCCGGACAGGCCGGGAACACTGAAGCTTTCTTT. Amino acids: CASSSGQAGNTEAFF. The gene calls are TRBV5-8 and TRBJ1-1; TRBD1 aligns across 7 bases. The CDR3 covers 15 residues. Germline V CDR1 and CDR2: SGHTS, YDEGEE. V dropped 3 bases and J dropped 1; count of bases not matched to a gene: 6.